This T cell receptor (beta chain) was sequenced during a study of T cells in Graves' hyperthyroidism and ophthalmopathy. Ten or more counts support this clonotype. TCR beta CDR3 sequences were amplified from RNA transcripts. The primer set for the first-round RT-PCR of the TCR CDR3 was HTBI. TCRdb independently ran MiXCR on the multiplex PCR reads; one entry per CDR3 protein. The sample carries some 350,000 distinct CDR3 sequences, about 16% recorded once. Germline CDR1 is ENHRY and CDR2 is SYGVKD. This CDR3 has 15 amino acids. V was pared by 8 bases and J by 0 bases, with 6 bases of the junction left unmatched.

Sample: blood. The chain employs TRBV10-3 and TRBJ2-1, with 8 bases fitting TRBD2. The clonotype originates from a woman aged 55-75 years with Graves' ophthalmopathy. CDR3: CAIGTSGHSYNEQFF. The DNA for the CDR3 is TGTGCCATCGGAACTAGCGGACACTCCTACAATGAGCAGTTCTTC.